This TCR beta chain stems from a study of T-cell memory formation after mild COVID-19. Study-wide results and limits: Pre-infection memory contained some responding clones, which suggested that cross-reactive memory had joined.

The sample holds many counts of this clonotype. Antigen: not known. TCRdb re-derived calls from the 5' RACE reads in MiXCR, one entry per CDR3 protein. The table lists about 620,000 distinct CDR3 sequences, more than 15% of them singletons. This clonotype was sampled from an adult woman who had mild COVID-19 (a few samples of this study predate the infection). Cell type and time point are not known. Sample: PBMCs or a T cell subset sorted from them (not recorded which).

The CDR3 DNA is TGTGCCAGCAGCCCCAGGGCAGGAAATTCACCCCTCCACTTT. It codes for CASSPRAGNSPLHF. The genes are TRBV12-3 or TRBV12-4 and TRBJ1-6, with D maybe TRBD1 (5 bases). Trimming removed 6 bases at V and 7 bases at J, with 13 bases between. The CDR3 consists of 14 residues.